The rows below give T cell receptor beta chains drawn from one sample of a study of regulatory T cells in long-lasting Graves disease. MiXCR, run by TCRdb on the multiplex PCR reads, gives a single entry per CDR3 protein. Of approximately 440,000 distinct CDR3 sequences in the sample, about 20% were seen once. Specimen: peripheral blood mononuclear cells (PBMCs), collected when the disease was refractory, from a patient treated with antithyroid drugs. The receptors here all came from a female donor with Graves disease. CDR3s include the opening cysteine and the closing phenylalanine or tryptophan. D genes are given only for firm matches. For some rows the clone size is stated as once, few or many, or as a class when expanded; others skip it.

d_call: -
j_call: TRBJ1-1
v_call: TRBV28
clone_size: many
cdr3_aa: CASSVSRSGAFF
cdr3_nt: TGTGCCAGCAGTGTGAGTCGTTCGGGGGCTTTCTTT

d_call: -
j_call: TRBJ1-6
v_call: TRBV14
clone_size: few
cdr3_aa: CASSLTWGGSPLHF
cdr3_nt: TGTGCCAGCAGCCTTACCTGGGGGGGTTCACCCCTCCACTTT

d_call: -
j_call: TRBJ2-2
v_call: TRBV13
clone_size: -
cdr3_aa: CASKLRTNTGELFF
cdr3_nt: TGTGCCAGCAAGTTACGTACGAACACCGGGGAGCTGTTTTTT

d_call: -
j_call: TRBJ1-1
v_call: TRBV5-1
clone_size: many
cdr3_aa: CASSSRGPTEAFF
cdr3_nt: TGCGCCAGCAGCTCCAGGGGTCCCACTGAAGCTTTCTTT

d_call: -
j_call: TRBJ2-7
v_call: TRBV5-1
clone_size: few
cdr3_aa: CASSPRPRGGYEQYF
cdr3_nt: TGCGCCAGCAGCCCCCGTCCGCGGGGCGGGTACGAGCAGTACTTC

d_call: TRBD2
j_call: TRBJ2-1
v_call: TRBV5-1
clone_size: -
cdr3_aa: CASSWTGGPQEEQFF
cdr3_nt: TGCGCCAGCAGCTGGACGGGAGGGCCTCAGGAGGAGCAGTTCTTC

d_call: -
j_call: TRBJ1-5
v_call: TRBV4-3
clone_size: -
cdr3_aa: CASSQDSAQPQHF
cdr3_nt: TGCGCCAGCAGCCAAGATTCGGCTCAGCCCCAGCATTTT

d_call: -
j_call: TRBJ2-3
v_call: TRBV12-3/TRBV12-4
clone_size: -
cdr3_aa: CASSFSFRGGDTQYF
cdr3_nt: TGTGCCAGCAGTTTTAGTTTCCGCGGCGGAGATACGCAGTATTTT

d_call: -
j_call: TRBJ2-2
v_call: TRBV12-3/TRBV12-4
clone_size: few
cdr3_aa: CASSLGGGTNTGELFF
cdr3_nt: TGTGCCAGCAGTTTAGGCGGCGGTACGAACACCGGGGAGCTGTTTTTT

d_call: -
j_call: TRBJ1-2
v_call: TRBV28
clone_size: -
cdr3_aa: CASTLTGPYGYTF
cdr3_nt: TGTGCCAGCACTCTGACAGGCCCCTATGGCTACACCTTC

d_call: TRBD1
j_call: TRBJ1-2
v_call: TRBV3-1
clone_size: once
cdr3_aa: CATSRDRAYGYTF
cdr3_nt: TGTGCCACCAGCCGTGACAGGGCCTATGGTTACACCTTC

d_call: TRBD1
j_call: TRBJ2-7
v_call: TRBV5-1
clone_size: many
cdr3_aa: CASVRQGREQYF
cdr3_nt: TGCGCCAGCGTCCGACAGGGGCGCGAGCAGTACTTC

d_call: -
j_call: TRBJ1-1
v_call: TRBV6-5
clone_size: few
cdr3_aa: CASSFQQGPEAFF
cdr3_nt: TGTGCCAGCAGTTTCCAACAGGGACCTGAAGCTTTCTTT

d_call: TRBD1
j_call: TRBJ2-7
v_call: TRBV7-9
clone_size: -
cdr3_aa: CASSLTGTGWDEQYF
cdr3_nt: TGTGCCAGCAGCTTAACCGGGACAGGTTGGGACGAGCAGTACTTC